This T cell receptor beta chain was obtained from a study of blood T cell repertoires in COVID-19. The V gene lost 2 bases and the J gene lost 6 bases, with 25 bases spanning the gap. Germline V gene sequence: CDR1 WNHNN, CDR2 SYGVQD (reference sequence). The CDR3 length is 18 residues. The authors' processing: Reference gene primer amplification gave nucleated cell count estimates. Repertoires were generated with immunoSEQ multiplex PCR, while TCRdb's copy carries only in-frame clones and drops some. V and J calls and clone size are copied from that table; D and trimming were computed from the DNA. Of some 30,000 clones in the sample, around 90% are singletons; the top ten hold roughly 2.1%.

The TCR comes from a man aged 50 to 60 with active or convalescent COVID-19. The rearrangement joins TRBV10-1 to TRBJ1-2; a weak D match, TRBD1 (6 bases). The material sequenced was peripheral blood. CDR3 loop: CASSERADRPFRSDGYTF. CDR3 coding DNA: TGCGCCAGCAGTGAGAGGGCAGACAGGCCGTTTAGGTCGGATGGCTACACCTTC.